This T cell receptor (beta chain) was recovered during a study of cytomegalovirus exposure and HLA in healthy donors. General study results and limits: A link between a missense DCLRE1C variant and TCR beta V- and J-gene trimming emerged from a later analysis. In a later analysis, the majority of CMV-associated beta chains seemingly showed HLA restriction. Among donors in an Asian-associated ancestry cluster, a later analysis reportedly found fewer N-insertions than the approximately 670-donor mean. Most subjects' HLA-A and HLA-B alleles were reportedly predicted from TCR beta sequences.

The PCR ran on 60 Vbeta and 13 Jbeta primers. Some clones are missing from TCRdb's copy, which holds only in-frame ones; the method was immunoSEQ multiplex PCR. The table records some 160,000 clones, around 10% of them present only once. The V gene end was trimmed by 3 bases and the J gene end by 3 bases; junction bases not matched to a gene: 6. Looked up from germline, CDR1 is SGDLS and CDR2 is YYNGEE. The CDR3 is 17 residues long. A note on this clone: The antigen is undetermined.

The TCR was taken from a male donor in good health and CMV-seronegative. The specimen sequenced was PBMCs. The V call is TRBV9, the J call TRBJ2-7; 16 nucleotides agree with TRBD2. CDR3 sequence (DNA): TGTGCCAGCAGCGGGGGACTAGCGGGAGGGGCTGACTACGAGCAGTACTTC. It specifies CASSGGLAGGADYEQYF. Filled out from reference TRBV9 and TRBJ2-7, the complete variable domain reads DSGVTQTPKHLITATGQRVTLRCSPRSGDLSVYWYQQSLDQGLQFLIQYYNGEERAKGNILERFSAQQFPDLHSELNLSSLELGDSALYFCASSGGLAGGADYEQYFGPGTRLTVT.